This note documents a single T cell receptor beta chain sequence. Its antigen is still unknown. This specimen comes from a study of graft-versus-host responses after intestinal transplantation. CDR3 length equals 13 residues. Germline CDR1 MNHNS, CDR2 SASEGT. The V end lost 6 bases, the J end lost 2 bases, and 8 bases lay between the germline ends. Assay: immunoSEQ multiplex PCR; the TCRdb copy retains only in-frame clones and omits some. This table holds tens of thousands of clones, around nine tenths found once. V usage is TRBV6-1 and J usage is TRBJ2-1; no clear D. The source is a human donor who received an intestinal transplant. The sample was unstimulated CD4+ T cells sorted from spleen or lymph node cells, taken before intestinal transplant. The CDR3 loop reads CASSPTAYNEQFF. DNA for the CDR3: TGTGCCAGCAGCCCGACCGCCTACAATGAGCAGTTCTTC.